Listed here are 28 T cell receptor beta chains from one sample, sequenced in a study of blood T cell repertoires in COVID-19 (TCRdb year 2020). Libraries were prepared through the immunoSEQ multiplex PCR assay. Entries here come from immuneACCESS through TCRdb and include only in-frame sequences with V and J called. Some clones fail to appear in such tables; in the studies checked, an unresolved V gene covers under half of the shortfall, and the cause of the remainder is unknown. This sample has some 37,000 clones in its table, and around 85% of those were observed once. The ten largest clonotypes hold approximately 30% of the sample. The specimen sequenced was peripheral blood. The receptors were gathered from a man at least 80 years old with active or convalescent COVID-19.

This chain joins TRBV5-1 and TRBJ2-2; 7 nucleotides line up with TRBD2. The CDR3 length is 16 residues. The germline V gene has CDR1 SGHRS and CDR2 YFSETQ. V was pared by 0 bases and J by 4 bases, with 6 bases of the junction left unmatched. CDR3 DNA sequence: TGCGCCAGCAGCTTGGGGGGCGAGCGGGGCACCGGGGAGCTGTTTTTT. It specifies CASSLGGERGTGELFF.

This chain connects TRBV19 to TRBJ1-4; 9 positions agree with TRBD1. The CDR3 covers 15 residues. Unmatched junction bases numbered 9, after V lost 6 bases and J lost 7 bases. Germline V gene lookup returns CDR1 LNHDA and CDR2 SQIVND (reference sequence). The CDR3 nucleotides are TGTGCCAGTAGCTCCGGGACAGGGTACGGTGAAAAACTGTTTTTT. Amino acids: CASSSGTGYGEKLFF.

The V gene is TRBV12-3 or TRBV12-4, the J gene TRBJ1-1, with D possibly being TRBD1 (6 bases). This CDR3 comprises 13 residues. Trimming shortened V by 5 bases and J by 0 bases, and 7 bases separated the two germline ends. The CDR3 reads CASSRDMNTEAFF. In DNA form, the CDR3 reads TGTGCCAGCAGTAGGGACATGAACACTGAAGCTTTCTTT.

V is TRBV13 and J is TRBJ2-1, with 8 nucleotides matching TRBD2. The CDR3 runs 17 residues. Trimming took 4 bases from V and 4 from J; bases not matched to a gene: 12. CDR1 and CDR2 (germline): PRHDT, FYEKMQ (reference sequence). CDR3 amino acids: CASSSSLAGWTYNEQFF. The CDR3 coding sequence is TGTGCCAGCAGCTCCAGCTTAGCGGGATGGACATACAATGAGCAGTTCTTC. Looking up the rest from reference TRBV13 and TRBJ2-1 gives the full variable domain: AAGVIQSPRHLIKEKRETATLKCYPIPRHDTVYWYQQGPGQDPQFLISFYEKMQSDKGSIPDRFSAQQFSDYHSELNMSSLELGDSALYFCASSSSLAGWTYNEQFFGPGTRLTVL.

The rearrangement links TRBV11-2 to TRBJ1-1; the D gene is possibly TRBD1 (5 bases). The V gene lost 3 bases and the J gene lost 8 bases, with 13 bases spanning the gap. The CDR3 spans 13 residues. The germline V gene has CDR1 SGHAT and CDR2 FQNNGV. The chain's CDR3 is CASSFPGAEEAFF. CDR3 DNA: TGTGCCAGCAGCTTCCCTGGGGCAGAAGAAGCTTTCTTT. Using reference TRBV11-2 and TRBJ1-1 for the parts outside the CDR3, the full variable domain is EAGVAQSPRYKIIEKRQSVAFWCNPISGHATLYWYQQILGQGPKLLIQFQNNGVVDDSQLPKDRFSAERLKGVDSTLKIQPAKLEDSAVYLCASSFPGAEEAFFGQGTRLTVV.

This chain uses TRBV18 with TRBJ2-1; 9 positions match TRBD2. CDR1 is KGHSH, CDR2 LQKENI, per germline. Trimming removed 3 bases from V and 2 bases from J; junction bases left unmatched: 5. There are 16 residues in the CDR3. CDR3 nucleotides: TGTGCCAGCTCACCCCGCGGGAGGGGGACCTACAATGAGCAGTTCTTC. It specifies CASSPRGRGTYNEQFF.

A single count supports this clone. The chain is built from TRBV6-5 and TRBJ1-1; D possibly corresponds to TRBD1 (5 bases). The CDR3 consists of 15 residues. The germline V and J ends were trimmed by 0 bases and 4 bases, with 12 bases remaining between them. CDR1 is MNHEY, CDR2 SVGAGI, per germline. The CDR3 DNA reads as TGTGCCAGCAGTTACTCAGGGGCGCGGAGCACTGAAGCTTTCTTT. It encodes CASSYSGARSTEAFF.

V usage is TRBV4-3 and J usage is TRBJ1-1; tentative D call: TRBD1 (6 bases). Germline V gene sequence: CDR1 LGHNA, CDR2 YSLEER. V lost 0 bases and J lost 6, with 11 bases in between. This CDR3 comprises 14 residues. As DNA, the CDR3 is TGCGCCAGCAGCCAAGAGACAGGTTGGGCTGAAGCTTTCTTT. Its translation: CASSQETGWAEAFF.

This clone came up a few times. This sequence joins TRBV7-8 and TRBJ2-7; 9 nucleotides agree with TRBD1. CDR3 length equals 15 residues. Germline V gene data show CDR1 as SGHVS and CDR2 as FQNEAQ. The trim removed 5 bases at V and 5 bases at J, leaving 10 bases unmatched. DNA for the CDR3: TGTGCCAGCAGCAGAAACCGGGACAGGGTAAACGAGCAGTACTTC. As protein: CASSRNRDRVNEQYF.

CDR3 sequence: CASSVGRGGNYEQYF. The CDR3 region has the DNA TGTGCCAGCAGCGTCGGGAGGGGGGGGAACTACGAGCAGTACTTC. This sequence joins TRBV7-2 and TRBJ2-7, with 8 bases matching TRBD2. The CDR3 is 15 residues long. CDR1 and CDR2 from the germline V gene are SGHTA and FQGNSA. The V gene end was trimmed by 5 bases and the J gene end by 3 bases; junction bases not matched to a gene: 9.

The CDR3 is CASSQDKSPRSQYF. In nucleotides, the CDR3 is TGCGCCAGCAGCCAAGATAAGAGCCCACGCTCGCAGTATTTT. The genes are TRBV4-3 and TRBJ2-3, with no clear D. This CDR3 region has 14 residues. Trimming took off 0 bases at V and 10 bases at J, with 14 bases between the two ends. Germline assignment: CDR1 LGHNA and CDR2 YSLEER.

This clone was observed a handful of times. This chain joins TRBV5-1 and TRBJ2-1, with 9 positions matching TRBD1. Trimming took 4 bases from V and 8 from J; bases not matched to a gene: 4. CDR3 length equals 13 residues. Germline V gene data show CDR1 as SGHRS and CDR2 as YFSETQ. DNA of the CDR3: TGCGCCAGCAGCCAAACAGGGGGCGATGAGCAGTTCTTC. Translating gives CASSQTGGDEQFF.

V and J are TRBV5-1 and TRBJ1-1; D unclear. Trimming pared 6 bases from V and 5 bases from J, leaving 23 bases between. The CDR3 runs 16 residues. CDR1 and CDR2 from the germline V gene are SGHRS and YFSETQ. The CDR3 reads CASTPGGTVRFTEAFF. CDR3 bases: TGCGCCAGCACCCCCGGAGGAACGGTCCGGTTTACTGAAGCTTTCTTT.

The gene calls are TRBV7-2 and TRBJ2-3; 13 bases line up with TRBD2. The CDR3 has 16 residues. V was pared by 6 bases and J by 2 bases, with 5 bases of the junction left unmatched. Per the germline V gene, CDR1 is SGHTA and CDR2 is FQGNSA. As DNA, the CDR3 is TGTGCCAGCAGGCGGACTAGCGGGGGCCTCACAGATACGCAGTATTTT. It codes for CASRRTSGGLTDTQYF.

V is TRBV7-2 and J is TRBJ2-1; 7 bases agree with TRBD2. J gave up 5 bases and V 3 bases, and 1 base lay outside the gene matches. Germline V gene sequence: CDR1 SGHTA, CDR2 FQGNSA. The CDR3 runs to 13 residues. CDR3 coding DNA: TGTGCCAGCAGCTTCGGGACTAACAATGAGCAGTTCTTC. It specifies CASSFGTNNEQFF.

The rearrangement uses TRBV18 and TRBJ2-5; D is perhaps TRBD1 (5 bases). Trimming removed 3 bases at V and 1 base at J, with 12 bases between. Germline V gene sequence: CDR1 KGHSH, CDR2 LQKENI. CDR3 length: 15 amino acids. The CDR3 protein is CASSPIQATQETQYF. CDR3 coding DNA: TGTGCCAGCTCACCGATACAGGCAACCCAAGAGACCCAGTACTTC.

The CDR3 loop reads CASSSPGLGSTGELFF. The CDR3 DNA follows: TGTGCCAGCAGCTCACCGGGACTAGGTAGCACCGGGGAGCTGTTTTTT. This chain connects TRBV5-6 to TRBJ2-2, with 8 bases identical to TRBD2. The CDR3 has 16 amino acids. Looked up from germline, CDR1 is SGHDT and CDR2 is YYEEEE. V lost 3 bases, J lost 4 bases, and 8 bases stayed unmatched.

This clone was detected only once. This chain uses TRBV7-2 with TRBJ1-2, with TRBD1 identical over 11 bases. V gave up 4 bases and J gave up 5 bases; unmatched junction bases: 6. This CDR3 is built from 15 residues. The germline CDR1 and CDR2 sequences are SGHTA and FQGNSA. The chain's CDR3 is CASSWDRGSSYGYTF. Written as DNA, the CDR3 is TGTGCCAGCAGCTGGGACAGGGGGTCTTCTTATGGCTACACCTTC.

In its sample, this clone was seen once. The chain has TRBV11-3 and TRBJ2-5; no reliable D call. This CDR3 contains 12 residues. Germline CDR1 reads SGHNT; CDR2 reads YENEEA. V shed 5 bases and J shed 8 bases, with 12 bases lying between them. CDR3 in amino acids: CASSLPGSTQYF. The CDR3 region has the DNA TGTGCCAGCAGCCTGCCGGGTAGTACCCAGTACTTC.

This chain connects TRBV9 to TRBJ1-2; 7 bases match TRBD1. Germline V gene lookup returns CDR1 SGDLS and CDR2 YYNGEE. Trimming cost V 3 bases and J 5 bases; bases outside gene matches: 10. This CDR3 has 15 amino acids. The CDR3 sequence is CASSALLGTVYGYTF. The DNA of the CDR3 is TGTGCCAGCAGCGCCCTACTTGGGACAGTGTATGGCTACACCTTC.

The rearrangement joins TRBV5-4 to TRBJ2-3; 14 bases match TRBD2. V was pared by 3 bases and J by 0 bases, with 9 bases of the junction left unmatched. This CDR3 contains 19 residues. CDR1 and CDR2 (germline): SGHNT, YYREEE (reference sequence). CDR3 in DNA: TGTGCCAGCAGCTGGGGACTAGCGGGGGCCAGGCCGAGCACAGATACGCAGTATTTT. Its protein product is CASSWGLAGARPSTDTQYF.

This clone showed up just a few times. This chain uses TRBV19 with TRBJ1-5; the D gene is possibly TRBD1 (5 bases). The CDR3 has 21 amino acids. Germline assignment: CDR1 LNHDA and CDR2 SQIVND (reference sequence). Trimming took off 0 bases at V and 0 bases at J, with 24 bases between the two ends. The CDR3 DNA reads as TGTGCCAGTAGTATAGATATAAATCGGGCCATGTCGACAGATAGCAATCAGCCCCAGCATTTT. Its translation is CASSIDINRAMSTDSNQPQHF.

The CDR3 bases are TGTGCCAGCAGCTCACAGGGGTTCGGCGGGGAGCTGTTTTTT. Residues: CASSSQGFGGELFF. J is TRBJ2-2 and V is TRBV7-3; 7 nucleotides align to TRBD1. The V segment lost 4 bases and the J segment 7 bases; nucleotides outside the gene matches: 6. Germline values: CDR1 SGHTA, CDR2 FQGTGA. CDR3 length equals 14 residues.

The J gene is TRBJ2-5, the V gene TRBV19; no reliable D call. This CDR3 comprises 13 residues. Trimming removed 5 bases at V and 3 bases at J, with 10 bases between. The V gene's germline CDR1 is LNHDA and CDR2 SQIVND (reference sequence). In DNA, the CDR3 is TGTGCCAGTAGTTTGATTCTAAAAGAGACCCAGTACTTC. Its protein is CASSLILKETQYF.

The chain links TRBV7-8 to TRBJ1-5, with TRBD1 matching over 12 bases. The CDR3 consists of 15 residues. Germline CDR1 and CDR2: SGHVS and FQNEAQ. The ends lost 3 bases at V and 5 bases at J; junction bases unmatched: 2. The DNA for the CDR3 is TGTGCCAGCAGCTTCGGGACAGGGGGCGATCAGCCCCAGCATTTT. Protein product: CASSFGTGGDQPQHF.

This clone has just one count. V usage is TRBV19 and J usage is TRBJ2-1; 9 positions agree with TRBD1. The CDR3 extends over 15 amino acids. V was pared by 7 bases and J by 7 bases, with 11 bases of the junction left unmatched. Per germline, CDR1 LNHDA and CDR2 SQIVND (reference sequence). CDR3 coding DNA: TGTGCCAGTACCATGGGGAACAGGGGGCTGAATGAGCAGTTCTTC. Translating it yields CASTMGNRGLNEQFF.

This chain links TRBV6-5 with TRBJ2-1; 12 positions match TRBD2. With V trimmed by 0 bases and J by 5 bases, 2 bases remained unmatched. This CDR3 has 16 amino acids. CDR1 is MNHEY and CDR2 is SVGAGI in the germline V gene. CDR3 in DNA: TGTGCCAGCAGTTACTCACTAGCGGGAGGTGACAATGAGCAGTTCTTC. This sequence encodes CASSYSLAGGDNEQFF.

V and J are TRBV4-1 and TRBJ1-1; 11 bases map to TRBD1. The CDR3 spans 17 residues. Trimming cost V 6 bases and J 0 bases; bases outside gene matches: 9. Germline CDR1 and CDR2: MGHRA and YSYEKL. The chain's CDR3 is CASRPGTGGGMNTEAFF. CDR3 nucleotides: TGCGCCAGCAGGCCCGGGACAGGGGGTGGGATGAACACTGAAGCTTTCTTT.